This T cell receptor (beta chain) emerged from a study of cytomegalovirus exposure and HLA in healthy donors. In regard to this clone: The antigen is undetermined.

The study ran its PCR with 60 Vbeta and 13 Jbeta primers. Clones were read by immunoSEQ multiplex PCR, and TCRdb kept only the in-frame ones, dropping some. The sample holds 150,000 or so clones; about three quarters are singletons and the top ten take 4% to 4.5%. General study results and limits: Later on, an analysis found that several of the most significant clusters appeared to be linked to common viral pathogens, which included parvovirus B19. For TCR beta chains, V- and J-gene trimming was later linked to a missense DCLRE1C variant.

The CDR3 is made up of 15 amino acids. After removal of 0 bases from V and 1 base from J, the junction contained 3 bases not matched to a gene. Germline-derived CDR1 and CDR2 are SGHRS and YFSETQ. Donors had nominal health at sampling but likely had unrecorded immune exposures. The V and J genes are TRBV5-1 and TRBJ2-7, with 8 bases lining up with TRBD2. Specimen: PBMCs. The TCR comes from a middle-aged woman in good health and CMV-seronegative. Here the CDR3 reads CASSLGASGSYEQYF. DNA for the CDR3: TGCGCCAGCAGCTTGGGGGCTAGCGGGTCCTACGAGCAGTACTTC.